This T cell receptor beta chain comes out of a study of cytomegalovirus exposure and HLA in healthy donors. Study-wide results and caveats: Analyzed later, association rates of TCRs varied across HLA loci, with DRB1 most and HLA-C fewest.

PCR was performed using 60 Vbeta and 13 Jbeta primers. Produced via immunoSEQ multiplex PCR; TCRdb's table is partial and in-frame only. The table has 100,000 to 150,000 clones, about 80% seen once. Comments on this clone: Its antigen remains unknown.

Trimming cost V 4 bases and J 4 bases; bases outside gene matches: 8. This CDR3 has 15 amino acids. Germline-derived CDR1 and CDR2 are SNHLY and FYNNEI. The V call is TRBV2, the J call TRBJ2-3; 7 bases match TRBD2. The specimen sequenced was PBMCs. This TCR derives from a man aged 35 to 55 in good health and CMV-seronegative. CDR3 DNA sequence: TGTGCCAGCAGTGGAAGCGGACTAGGTGCAGATACGCAGTATTTT. Translated, it gives CASSGSGLGADTQYF.